The clone carrying this TCR beta chain was found a few times. These data are taken from a study of T cell changes during pregnancy in multiple sclerosis. Produced via immunoSEQ multiplex PCR; TCRdb's table is partial and in-frame only. The sample lists 80,000 to 130,000 clones, almost 95% occurring once. This material consisted of peripheral blood, taken before pregnancy. This clonotype originated in a female donor with multiple sclerosis, enrolled in a pregnancy study.

The CDR3 loop reads CASSLRQGTDYNEQFF. In DNA, the CDR3 is TGTGCCAGTAGTCTACGACAGGGGACCGACTACAATGAGCAGTTCTTC. This chain links TRBV19 with TRBJ2-1; 8 bases map to TRBD1. The CDR3 is made up of 16 amino acids. V lost 5 bases, J lost 3 bases, and 9 bases stayed unmatched. Per germline, CDR1 LNHDA and CDR2 SQIVND (reference sequence).